Sequencing of this TCR beta chain was carried out in a study of T cell changes during pregnancy in multiple sclerosis. The repertoire was sequenced with immunoSEQ multiplex PCR; TCRdb's copy has only in-frame clones and lacks some. Seen here are 57,000 or so clones, under 95% observed once, and the top ten hold 1% to 1.5%. The CDR3 extends over 14 amino acids. The germline V gene has CDR1 MNHNY and CDR2 SVGAGI (reference sequence). The trim removed 6 bases at V and 6 bases at J, leaving 5 bases unmatched. This rearrangement joins TRBV6-6 to TRBJ1-4, with 9 bases identical to TRBD1. The source of this sequence is a female donor with multiple sclerosis, enrolled in a pregnancy study. The material sequenced was peripheral blood, taken in the second trimester of pregnancy. The chain's CDR3 is CASSYRGLYEKLFF. CDR3 in DNA: TGTGCCAGCAGCTACAGGGGGCTGTATGAAAAACTGTTTTTT.